This T cell receptor (beta chain) was obtained from a study of identical twins. General study points: Conclusions were drawn cross-sectionally by statistical analysis, without following the same donors.

Comments on this clonotype: Antigen unknown.

TCRdb itself ran the 5' RACE reads through MiXCR, one entry per CDR3 protein. Among roughly 350,000 distinct CDR3 sequences listed, about 12% were seen once. J gave up 5 bases and V 3 bases, and 4 bases lay outside the gene matches. CDR3 length equals 13 residues. Germline assignment: CDR1 SGDLS and CDR2 YYNGEE. These data are also associated with another study on yellow fever vaccine responses in identical twins. As that study records: The authors reported partly convergent, partly personalized vaccine responses in identical twins.

The source material was CD8+ T cells sorted from blood. The genes are TRBV9 and TRBJ2-5; 7 bases are shared with TRBD2. The clonotype originates from a woman in her late teens or twenties in good health. In DNA form, the CDR3 reads TGTGCCAGCAGCGGTAGCGGGCTGGAGACCCAGTACTTC. It is translated as CASSGSGLETQYF.